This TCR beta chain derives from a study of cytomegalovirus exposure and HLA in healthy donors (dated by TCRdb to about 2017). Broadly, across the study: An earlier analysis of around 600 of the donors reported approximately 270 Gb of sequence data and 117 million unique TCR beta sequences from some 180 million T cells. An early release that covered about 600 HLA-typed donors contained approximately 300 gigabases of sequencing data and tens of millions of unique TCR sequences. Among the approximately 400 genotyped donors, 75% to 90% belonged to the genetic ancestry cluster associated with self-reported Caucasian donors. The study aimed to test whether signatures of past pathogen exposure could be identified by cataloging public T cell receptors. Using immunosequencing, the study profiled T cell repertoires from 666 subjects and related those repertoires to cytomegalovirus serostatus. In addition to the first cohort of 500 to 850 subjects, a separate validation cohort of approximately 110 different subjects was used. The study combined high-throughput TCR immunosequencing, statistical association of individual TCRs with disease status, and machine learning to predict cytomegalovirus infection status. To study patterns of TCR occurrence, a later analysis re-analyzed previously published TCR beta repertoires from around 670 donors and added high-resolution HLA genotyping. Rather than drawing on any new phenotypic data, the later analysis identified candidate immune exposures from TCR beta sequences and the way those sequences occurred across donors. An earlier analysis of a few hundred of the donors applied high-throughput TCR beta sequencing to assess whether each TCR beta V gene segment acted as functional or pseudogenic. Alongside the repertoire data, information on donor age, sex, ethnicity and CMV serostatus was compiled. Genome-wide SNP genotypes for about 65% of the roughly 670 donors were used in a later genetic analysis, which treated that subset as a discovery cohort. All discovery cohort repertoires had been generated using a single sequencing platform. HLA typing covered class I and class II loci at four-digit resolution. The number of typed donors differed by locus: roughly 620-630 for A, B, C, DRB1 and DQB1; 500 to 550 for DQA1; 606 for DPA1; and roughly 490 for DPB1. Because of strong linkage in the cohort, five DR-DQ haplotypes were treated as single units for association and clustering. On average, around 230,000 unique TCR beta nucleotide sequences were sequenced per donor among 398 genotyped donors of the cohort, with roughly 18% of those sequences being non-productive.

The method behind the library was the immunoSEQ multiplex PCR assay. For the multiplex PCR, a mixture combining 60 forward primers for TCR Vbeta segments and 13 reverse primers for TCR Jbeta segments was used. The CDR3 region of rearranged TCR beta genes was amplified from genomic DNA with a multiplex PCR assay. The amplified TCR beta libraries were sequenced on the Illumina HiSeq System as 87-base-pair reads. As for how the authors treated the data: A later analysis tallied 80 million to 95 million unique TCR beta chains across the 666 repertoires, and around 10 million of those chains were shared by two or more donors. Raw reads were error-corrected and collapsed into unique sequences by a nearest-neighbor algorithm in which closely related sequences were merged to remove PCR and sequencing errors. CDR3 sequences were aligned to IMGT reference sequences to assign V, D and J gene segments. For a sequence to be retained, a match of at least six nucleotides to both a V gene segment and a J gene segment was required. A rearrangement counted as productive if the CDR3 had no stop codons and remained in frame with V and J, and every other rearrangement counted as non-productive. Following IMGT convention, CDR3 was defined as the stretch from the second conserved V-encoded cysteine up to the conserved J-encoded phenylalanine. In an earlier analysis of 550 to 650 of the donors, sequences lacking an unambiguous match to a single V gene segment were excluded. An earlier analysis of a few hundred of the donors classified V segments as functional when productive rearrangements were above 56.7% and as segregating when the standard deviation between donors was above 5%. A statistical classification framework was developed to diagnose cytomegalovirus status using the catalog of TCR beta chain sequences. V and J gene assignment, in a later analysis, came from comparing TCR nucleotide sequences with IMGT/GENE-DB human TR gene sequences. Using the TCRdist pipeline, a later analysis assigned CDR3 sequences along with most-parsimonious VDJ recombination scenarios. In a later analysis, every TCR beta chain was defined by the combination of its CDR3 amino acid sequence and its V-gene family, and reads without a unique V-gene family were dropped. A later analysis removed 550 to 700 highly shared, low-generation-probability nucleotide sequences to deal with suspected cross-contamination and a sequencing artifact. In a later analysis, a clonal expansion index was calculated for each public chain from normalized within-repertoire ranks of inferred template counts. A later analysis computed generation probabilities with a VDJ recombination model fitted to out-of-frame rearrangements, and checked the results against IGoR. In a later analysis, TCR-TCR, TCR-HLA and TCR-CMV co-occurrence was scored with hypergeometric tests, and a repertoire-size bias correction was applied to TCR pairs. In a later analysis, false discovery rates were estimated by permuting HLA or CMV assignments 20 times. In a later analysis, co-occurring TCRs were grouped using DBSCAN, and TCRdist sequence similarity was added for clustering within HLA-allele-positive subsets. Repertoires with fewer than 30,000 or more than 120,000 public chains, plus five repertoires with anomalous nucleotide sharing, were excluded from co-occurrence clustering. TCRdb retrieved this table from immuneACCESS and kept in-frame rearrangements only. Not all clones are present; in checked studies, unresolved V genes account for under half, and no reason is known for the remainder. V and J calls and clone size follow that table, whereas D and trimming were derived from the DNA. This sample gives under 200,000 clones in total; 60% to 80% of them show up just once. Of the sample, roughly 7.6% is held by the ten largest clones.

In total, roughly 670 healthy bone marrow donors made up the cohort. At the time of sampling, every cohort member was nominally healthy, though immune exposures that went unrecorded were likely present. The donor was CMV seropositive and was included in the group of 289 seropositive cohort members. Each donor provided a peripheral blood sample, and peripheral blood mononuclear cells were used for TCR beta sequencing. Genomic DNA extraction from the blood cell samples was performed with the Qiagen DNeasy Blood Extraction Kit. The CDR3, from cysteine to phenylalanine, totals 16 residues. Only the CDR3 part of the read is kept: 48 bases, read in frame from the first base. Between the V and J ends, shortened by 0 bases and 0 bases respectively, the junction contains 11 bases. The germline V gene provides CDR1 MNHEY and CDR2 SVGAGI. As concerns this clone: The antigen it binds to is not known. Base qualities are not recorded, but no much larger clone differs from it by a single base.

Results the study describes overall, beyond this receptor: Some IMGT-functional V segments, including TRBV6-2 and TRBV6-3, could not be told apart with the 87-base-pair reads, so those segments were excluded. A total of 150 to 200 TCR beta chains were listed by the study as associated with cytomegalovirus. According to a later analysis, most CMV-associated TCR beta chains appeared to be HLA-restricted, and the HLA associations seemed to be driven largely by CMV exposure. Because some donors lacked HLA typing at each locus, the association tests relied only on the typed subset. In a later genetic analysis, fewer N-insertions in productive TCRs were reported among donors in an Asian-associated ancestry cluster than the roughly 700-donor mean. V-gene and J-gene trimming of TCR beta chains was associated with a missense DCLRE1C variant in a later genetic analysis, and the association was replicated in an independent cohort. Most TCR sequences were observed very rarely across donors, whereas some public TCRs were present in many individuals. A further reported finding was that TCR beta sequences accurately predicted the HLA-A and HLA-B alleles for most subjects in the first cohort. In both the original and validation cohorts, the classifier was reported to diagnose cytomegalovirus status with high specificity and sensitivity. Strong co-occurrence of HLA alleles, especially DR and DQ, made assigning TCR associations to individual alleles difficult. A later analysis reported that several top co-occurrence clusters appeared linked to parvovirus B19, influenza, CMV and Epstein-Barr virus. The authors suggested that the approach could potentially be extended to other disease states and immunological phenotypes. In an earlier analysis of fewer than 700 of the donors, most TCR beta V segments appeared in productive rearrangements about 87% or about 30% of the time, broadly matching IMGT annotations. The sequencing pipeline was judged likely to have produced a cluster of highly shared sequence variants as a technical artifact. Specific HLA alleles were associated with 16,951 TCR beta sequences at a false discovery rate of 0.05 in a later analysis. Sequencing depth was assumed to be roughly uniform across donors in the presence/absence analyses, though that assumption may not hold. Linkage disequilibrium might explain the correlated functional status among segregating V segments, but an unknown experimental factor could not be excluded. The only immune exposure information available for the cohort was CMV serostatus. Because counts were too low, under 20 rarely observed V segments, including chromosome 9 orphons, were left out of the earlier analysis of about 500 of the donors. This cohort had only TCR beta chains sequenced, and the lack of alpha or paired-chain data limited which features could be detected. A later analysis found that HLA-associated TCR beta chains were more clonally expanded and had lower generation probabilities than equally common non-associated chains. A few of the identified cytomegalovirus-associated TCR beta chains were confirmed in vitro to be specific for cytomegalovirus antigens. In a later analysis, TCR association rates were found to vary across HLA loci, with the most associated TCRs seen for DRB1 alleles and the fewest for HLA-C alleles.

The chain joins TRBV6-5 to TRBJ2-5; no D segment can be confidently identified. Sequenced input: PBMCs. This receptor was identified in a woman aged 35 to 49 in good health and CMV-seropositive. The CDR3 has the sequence CASSYSFTAYQETQYF. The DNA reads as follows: TGTGCCAGCAGTTACTCGTTTACAGCCTACCAAGAGACCCAGTACTTC.